A single TCR beta chain is shown here with its context. The germline V gene has CDR1 MNHEY and CDR2 SVGAGI. V lost 5 bases, J lost 6 bases, and 14 bases lay in between. This CDR3 region has 14 residues. Clones were read by immunoSEQ multiplex PCR, and TCRdb kept only the in-frame ones, dropping some. This sample has roughly 83,000 clones, with approximately 91% found just once. This record belongs to a study of T cell changes during pregnancy in multiple sclerosis. This specimen was PBMCs, taken in the first trimester of pregnancy. This chain connects TRBV6-5 to TRBJ2-1; D not resolved. The receptor was derived from a female donor in good health, serving as a control in a pregnancy study. Some clones in this sample may be carry-over from other donors' samples. The CDR3 loop is CASSPPANFNEQFF. The CDR3 DNA is TGTGCCAGCAGTCCGCCCGCCAACTTCAATGAGCAGTTCTTC.